The T cell receptor beta chain described here comes from a study of Ad26.COV2.S vaccination and SARS-CoV-2 variants. Sequenced by immunoSEQ multiplex PCR; TCRdb stores in-frame clones only, minus some. The sample lists more than 250,000 clones, more than 75% occurring once. Germline V gene data show CDR1 as MNHNY and CDR2 as SVGAGI (reference sequence). The CDR3 runs to 15 residues. V lost 0 bases, J lost 2 bases, and 4 bases stayed unmatched. Sample treatment: some 20 received Ad26.COV2.S at low or high dose, single or two shots; roughly five received placebo; per-sample allocation not given. All samples were drawn on day 63, counting from the first vaccine or placebo injection.

Here the sequenced sample was peripheral blood, taken in a trial of Ad26.COV2.S vaccine versus placebo. The chain carries TRBV6-6 and TRBJ2-7; 7 nucleotides agree with TRBD2. This clonotype was obtained from a person between 18 and 59 years old who received the Ad26.COV2.S COVID-19 vaccine or a placebo. CDR3 residues: CASSYSGGSTYEQYF. For the CDR3, the DNA is TGTGCCAGCAGTTACTCGGGGGGGAGTACCTACGAGCAGTACTTC.